A single sample gave rise to the 22 T cell receptor beta chains below, sequenced in a study of blood T cell repertoires in COVID-19. Clones were sequenced by immunoSEQ multiplex PCR, and TCRdb holds only the in-frame ones, with some missing. This table has around 160,000 clones, around 89% appearing once. Specimen: peripheral blood. The source is a man in his 60s with acute or convalescent COVID-19.

The J gene is TRBJ1-4, the V gene TRBV7-6; D might be TRBD1 (6 bases). CDR3 length: 15 residues. From germline, CDR1 is SGHVS and CDR2 FNYEAQ. V was clipped by 4 bases and J by 0 bases, with 9 bases between them. The CDR3 loop is CASSSDRTTNEKLFF. The DNA of the CDR3 is TGTGCCAGCAGCTCCGACAGGACAACTAATGAAAAACTGTTTTTT.

This sequence joins TRBV2 and TRBJ1-4; 8 bases are a match to TRBD1. The germline CDR1 and CDR2 sequences are SNHLY and FYNNEI. Trimming cost V 0 bases and J 10 bases; bases outside gene matches: 13. CDR3 size: 17 residues. The CDR3 coding sequence is TGTGCCAGCAGTGAAGCGCTTAGGGCAGGGGGCCTCGGAAAACTGTTTTTT. This codes for CASSEALRAGGLGKLFF.

This chain links TRBV5-1 with TRBJ2-7, with D maybe TRBD1 (6 bases). Trimming took 4 bases from V and 4 from J, leaving 21 bases between them. Germline V CDR1 and CDR2: SGHRS, YFSETQ. The CDR3 covers 16 residues. CDR3 region: CASSAPKDRTDYEQYF. CDR3 bases: TGCGCCAGCAGCGCCCCGAAAGACAGGACTGATTACGAGCAGTACTTC. The variable domain in full, with the rest retrieved from reference TRBV5-1 and TRBJ2-7, is KAGVTQTPRYLIKTRGQQVTLSCSPISGHRSVSWYQQTPGQGLQFLFEYFSETQRNKGNFPGRFSGRQFSNSRSEMNVSTLELGDSALYLCASSAPKDRTDYEQYFGPGTRLTVT.

J is TRBJ2-7 and V is TRBV11-2; 9 nucleotides agree with TRBD2. Germline CDR1 and CDR2: SGHAT and FQNNGV. The CDR3 consists of 15 residues. V shed 6 bases, J shed 3 bases, and the junction held 9 bases outside the gene matches. The CDR3: CASRVSGTSFYEQYF. The CDR3 coding sequence is TGTGCCAGCAGAGTTTCCGGGACTAGCTTCTACGAGCAGTACTTC.

This sequence joins TRBV11-2 and TRBJ1-3, with D perhaps matching TRBD1 (6 bases). Germline V gives CDR1 SGHAT, CDR2 FQNNGV. There are 13 residues in the CDR3. Trimming shortened V by 5 bases and J by 4 bases, and 9 bases separated the two germline ends. CDR3 amino acids: CASSQDRGNTIYF. CDR3 bases: TGTGCCAGCAGCCAAGACAGGGGAAACACCATATATTTT.

The gene calls are TRBV28 and TRBJ1-2; 12 bases agree with TRBD1. The CDR3 consists of 16 residues. Germline CDR1 is MDHEN and CDR2 is SYDVKM. V shed 2 bases, J shed 3 bases, and the junction held 4 bases outside the gene matches. CDR3 in amino acids: CASSLGTGGYHYGYTF. In DNA, the CDR3 is TGTGCCAGCAGTTTAGGGACAGGGGGCTATCACTATGGCTACACCTTC.

This chain joins TRBV14 and TRBJ1-4; D is undetermined. Between the trimmed V and J ends, which lost 3 bases and 0 bases, there was a span of 5 bases. The CDR3 has 14 amino acids. The germline gives CDR1 SGHDN, CDR2 FVKESK. This CDR3 reads CASSHSATNEKLFF. The CDR3, as DNA: TGTGCCAGCAGCCATAGTGCAACTAATGAAAAACTGTTTTTT.

J is TRBJ1-5 and V is TRBV3-1 (or the pseudogene TRBV3-2); 7 bases match TRBD1. The V gene's germline CDR1 is LGHDT and CDR2 YNNKEL (reference sequence). Unmatched junction bases numbered 15, after V lost 4 bases and J lost 0 bases. The CDR3 has 19 residues. CDR3 nucleotide sequence: TGTGCCAGCAGCCCCCCCAGGTCCGAGACAGGGCATAGCAATCAGCCCCAGCATTTT. Protein product: CASSPPRSETGHSNQPQHF.

In its sample, this clone was seen once. CDR3 protein: CASSLVFEQYF. The CDR3 DNA sequence: TGTGCCAGCAGCTTAGTATTCGAGCAGTACTTC. The chain employs TRBV11-2 and TRBJ2-7, with unresolved D. This CDR3 has 11 amino acids. Germline CDR1 is SGHAT and CDR2 is FQNNGV. Trimming removed 1 base at V and 6 bases at J, with 4 bases between.

V and J are TRBV10-1 and TRBJ1-5; D is possibly TRBD1 (6 bases). In germline, CDR1 is WNHNN, CDR2 SYGVQD (reference sequence). The length of the CDR3 is 15 residues. Trimming took off 6 bases at V and 5 bases at J, with 17 bases between the two ends. This chain's CDR3 is CASRPRQDPDQPQHF. The CDR3 nucleotides are TGCGCCAGCAGGCCAAGACAGGATCCGGATCAGCCCCAGCATTTT.

This clone was seen a single time. This chain joins TRBV7-3 and TRBJ1-2; no definite D call. Germline V gene lookup returns CDR1 SGHTA and CDR2 FQGTGA. The CDR3 runs 13 residues. V was trimmed by 3 bases and J by 4 bases, leaving 9 bases between them. In nucleotides, the CDR3 is TGTGCCAGCAGCTTTAAACAAGTCTATGGCTACACCTTC. It translates to CASSFKQVYGYTF. The variable domain in full, with the rest retrieved from reference TRBV7-3 and TRBJ1-2, is GAGVSQTPSNKVTEKGKYVELRCDPISGHTALYWYRQSLGQGPEFLIYFQGTGAADDSGLPNDRFFAVRPEGSVSTLKIQRTERGDSAVYLCASSFKQVYGYTFGSGTRLTVV.

The rearrangement uses TRBV24-1 and TRBJ1-5, with 9 bases matching TRBD1. The CDR3 contains 17 residues. The V gene end was trimmed by 4 bases and the J gene end by 1 base; junction bases not matched to a gene: 7. From germline, CDR1 is KGHDR and CDR2 SFDVKD. CDR3 sequence (DNA): TGTGCCACCAGTGAGGGACAGGGATTAATAAGCAATCAGCCCCAGCATTTT. This sequence encodes CATSEGQGLISNQPQHF.

The rearrangement uses TRBV9 and TRBJ2-3, with 7 bases that match TRBD1. V lost 2 bases to trimming and J lost 2 bases; unmatched junction nucleotides: 2. The CDR3 is made up of 14 amino acids. CDR1 is SGDLS, CDR2 YYNGEE, per germline. DNA for the CDR3: TGTGCCAGCAGCGTGGGACAGTTCACAGATACGCAGTATTTT. It is translated as CASSVGQFTDTQYF.

This chain joins TRBV7-9 and TRBJ1-1, with 7 bases aligning to TRBD1. Germline V gene lookup returns CDR1 SEHNR and CDR2 FQNEAQ (reference sequence). V trimming: 4 bases; J trimming: 7 bases; junction bases outside the gene matches: 12. This CDR3 is 15 amino acids long. CDR3 nucleotides: TGTGCCAGCAGCTCCCGGGACACAGGGGTTGGTGAAGCTTTCTTT. Translating gives CASSSRDTGVGEAFF.

The CDR3 DNA is TGTGCCAGCAGAGAAGCGGGGGGGTCAGATACGCAGTATTTT. Protein product: CASREAGGSDTQYF. The rearrangement joins TRBV13 to TRBJ2-3, with 10 positions matching TRBD2. CDR3 size: 14 residues. V lost 6 bases and J lost 4; bases outside the gene matches: 4. Germline V lookup: CDR1 PRHDT, CDR2 FYEKMQ (reference sequence).

The chain uses TRBV7-6 and TRBJ1-5; D call uncertain. The V gene's germline CDR1 is SGHVS and CDR2 FNYEAQ. This CDR3 region has 14 residues. Trimming removed 0 bases from V and 9 bases from J, with 12 bases in between. The CDR3 protein is CASSLAEGVGPQHF. As DNA, the CDR3 is TGTGCCAGCAGCTTAGCGGAGGGCGTTGGGCCCCAGCATTTT. Full variable domain (remainder filled in from reference TRBV7-6 and TRBJ1-5): GAGVSQSPRYKVTKRGQDVALRCDPISGHVSLYWYRQALGQGPEFLTYFNYEAQQDKSGLPNDRFSAERPEGSISTLTIQRTEQRDSAMYRCASSLAEGVGPQHFGDGTRLSIL.

The chain combines TRBV11-2 with TRBJ2-1, with D possibly TRBD1 on 5 matching bases. Trimming removed 1 base from V and 5 bases from J, with 6 bases in between. This CDR3 is 13 amino acids long. In germline, CDR1 is SGHAT, CDR2 FQNNGV. CDR3 residues: CASSLGQNNEQFF. The CDR3 coding sequence is TGTGCCAGCAGCTTAGGACAGAACAATGAGCAGTTCTTC.

The chain couples TRBV18 to TRBJ1-1; TRBD1 might be the D (5 bases). This CDR3 region has 16 residues. V lost 1 base and J lost 0, with 12 bases in between. Per germline, CDR1 KGHSH and CDR2 LQKENI. The CDR3 DNA is TGTGCCAGCTCACCACTGGCCGGGGGAATGAACACTGAAGCTTTCTTT. Translated: CASSPLAGGMNTEAFF.

This sequence joins TRBV7-9 and TRBJ2-7; TRBD2 agrees at 8 bases. Germline V gene data show CDR1 as SEHNR and CDR2 as FQNEAQ (reference sequence). There are 12 residues in the CDR3. Unmatched junction bases numbered 3, after V lost 5 bases and J lost 6 bases. CDR3 nucleotide sequence: TGTGCCAGCAGCGTGGCGGGGGGCGAGCAGTACTTC. It translates to CASSVAGGEQYF.

The rearrangement uses TRBV4-1 and TRBJ1-1; no reliable D call. The germline gives CDR1 MGHRA, CDR2 YSYEKL. V gave up 6 bases and J gave up 6 bases, with 14 bases separating them. CDR3 length: 13 amino acids. The CDR3 is CASRLGVYAEAFF. In DNA, the CDR3 is TGCGCCAGCAGGCTCGGGGTTTACGCTGAAGCTTTCTTT.

V gene TRBV5-1 combines with J gene TRBJ1-1, with D maybe TRBD1 (6 bases). Germline-derived CDR1 and CDR2 are SGHRS and YFSETQ. Trimming pared 1 base from V and 0 bases from J, leaving 7 bases between. This CDR3 is built from 14 residues. The CDR3 loop reads CASSLSGVNTEAFF. CDR3 in DNA: TGCGCCAGCAGCTTGTCAGGGGTGAACACTGAAGCTTTCTTT. The full variable domain, in which reference TRBV5-1 and TRBJ1-1 provide the parts outside the CDR3, is KAGVTQTPRYLIKTRGQQVTLSCSPISGHRSVSWYQQTPGQGLQFLFEYFSETQRNKGNFPGRFSGRQFSNSRSEMNVSTLELGDSALYLCASSLSGVNTEAFFGQGTRLTVV.

The chain joins TRBV25-1 to TRBJ2-7; maybe TRBD2 (6 bases). From germline, CDR1 is MGHDK and CDR2 SYGVNS. V shed 6 bases and J shed 7 bases, with 19 bases lying between them. The CDR3 covers 14 residues. The CDR3 reads CASSGGPRRVEQYF. CDR3 DNA sequence: TGTGCCAGCAGCGGGGGACCGCGGAGGGTTGAGCAGTACTTC.